Given below is one T cell receptor (beta chain) in context. This clonotype was observed at least ten times. This clone's antigen is unknown. Per-nucleotide qualities are absent, and no much larger clonotype sits a single base away. The sample's time point label is to be understood as: pre-sensitization, week 0. The treatment or condition label of this sample denotes: therapeutic diphenylcyclopropenone sensitization with weekly scalp DPC. At every patch-test visit, the blood draw took place before the patch test was put on. To be eligible, patients had to be aged 18 to 70, diagnosed with alopecia and judged suitable for DPC therapy, while pregnant patients were excluded. Total RNA was extracted from unfractionated whole blood that had been collected in Tempus Blood RNA tubes. This specimen belongs to a study of human T cells and chemical hapten exposure (dated by TCRdb to about 2021). The study in broad terms: For sensitization, 2% DPC in acetone was applied to an approximately 2 cm by approximately 2 cm area of upper inner arm skin. Weekly therapeutic DPC doses were additionally applied to the scalp of patients throughout the roughly 25-week study period. Blood samples were taken from patients before sensitization (week 0) and then at 2, 6 and about 24 weeks after DPC sensitization. Patch testing on the upper back used Finn chambers containing 0.01% DPC, with scoring done after 6 days according to International Contact Dermatitis Research Group standards. For TCR sequencing, blood came from twenty-nine alopecia patients at anywhere from one to four time points (pre-sensitization, 2, 6 and 24 weeks). Peripheral blood TCR repertoire changes were tracked in vivo in alopecia patients during primary and secondary sensitization to the hapten diphenylcyclopropenone (DPC). Libraries were combined into a pool for sequencing, and differences in TCR yield between samples came mainly from small differences in library volumes within the pool. The patient cohort, mostly female, included alopecia areata with under or over 50% scalp involvement, alopecia totalis and alopecia universalis. Paper-wide results and their limitations: DPC sensitization did not change how many TCRs were above 1 in 1000 frequency, and no evidence was found of alterations in global repertoire structure. Alopecia, a presumed autoimmune disease, was present in all patients, so the immune response of the patients might differ from that of healthy individuals. A positive correlation was found between the number of PT1 expanded TCRs and patch test score, with significance reached at thresholds 8, 16 and 32 but not 4. Expanded TCRs formed significantly more large CDR3 similarity clusters than pre-sensitization or healthy control sets, consistent with antigen-driven responses. Repeated subsampling changed both the strength of the expansion versus patch-test correlation and the threshold at which that correlation became significant.

The germline V gene (reference sequence) yields MNHEY for CDR1 and SMNVEV for CDR2. V and J are trimmed by 5 bases and 3 bases, and the gene matches miss 8 bases of the junction. The CDR3, cysteine through phenylalanine, is 17 amino acids long. Left in the record is the CDR3 DNA by itself, 51 bases read in frame from the first base. Library prep was done by RACE. The instrument was a NextSeq 500. During library preparation, unique molecular identifiers were attached to individual cDNA molecules so that TCRs could be counted in a quantitative, reproducible way. Each blood RNA sample was used to sequence both TCR alpha and TCR beta chains. The authors processed their data as follows. A median of roughly 98,000 TCRs per sample was observed, with a range of about 23,224 to 690,600. The Decombinator software suite was used to annotate V, J and CDR3 in the TCR reads. For the PS versus PT1 abundance plots, all samples were subsampled to the same number of TCRs (28,000). Expanded TCRs were defined as absent before sensitization and observed at least eight times at the 2-week time point. The public sequencing data were trimmed at Q25 with fastp and processed into clonotypes with MiXCR by TCRdb, which kept only in-frame beta chains. For every CDR3 protein sequence, its rows merge into one entry that carries the most common genes and DNA. The V and J calls, along with clone size, are taken from TCRdb and not from the paper's own processing. Recorded for this sample are under 400,000 distinct CDR3 sequences; roughly 4.6% of them occurred a single time. Around 2.6% of the sample belongs to the ten largest clones.

The chain couples TRBV27 to TRBJ2-6; 9 junctional bases match TRBD1. This specimen was whole blood, taken in connection with sensitization to the hapten diphenylcyclopropenone (DPC). This TCR was recovered from a woman between 50 and 59 years old with alopecia areata. Some clones in this sample may be carry-over from other donors' samples. The DNA reads as follows: TGTGCCAGCAGTCCGGGGACAGGGCTATTTGGGGCCAACGTCCTGACTTTC. Its protein reads: CASSPGTGLFGANVLTF. Outside the CDR3, residues come from the reference TRBV27 and TRBJ2-6 proteins, so the full variable domain is: EAQVTQNPRYLITVTGKKLTVTCSQNMNHEYMSWYRQDPGLGLRQIYYSMNVEVTDKGDVPEGYKVSRKEKRNFPLILESPSPNQTSLYFCASSPGTGLFGANVLTFGAGSRLTVL.